Below, 18 T cell receptor beta chains from the same sample are listed, as sequenced in a study of blood T cell repertoires in COVID-19. Measured with immunoSEQ multiplex PCR; TCRdb has only the in-frame clones, and not every one. The sample shows about 160,000 clones, 90% to 95% of them seen only once. The sequencing input was peripheral blood. These receptors came from a woman between 50 and 59 years old with acute or convalescent COVID-19.

In DNA form, the CDR3 reads TGTGCCAGCAGCCTACAGCGCACAGATACGCAGTATTTT. This gives the protein CASSLQRTDTQYF. The V call is TRBV11-2, the J call TRBJ2-3; D is ambiguous. V was pared by 5 bases and J by 1 base, with 7 bases between. The CDR3 loop spans 13 amino acids. The germline CDR1 and CDR2 sequences are SGHAT and FQNNGV. Supplemented by reference TRBV11-2 and TRBJ2-3, the full variable domain reads EAGVAQSPRYKIIEKRQSVAFWCNPISGHATLYWYQQILGQGPKLLIQFQNNGVVDDSQLPKDRFSAERLKGVDSTLKIQPAKLEDSAVYLCASSLQRTDTQYFGPGTRLTVL.

The chain carries TRBV3-1 (or the pseudogene TRBV3-2) and TRBJ1-3, with D unclear. V was trimmed by 3 bases and J by 5 bases, leaving 8 bases between them. Germline V gene lookup returns CDR1 LGHDT and CDR2 YNNKEL (reference sequence). CDR3 length: 13 residues. CDR3: CASSQRARNTIYF. The CDR3 DNA follows: TGTGCCAGCAGCCAGAGGGCCCGAAACACCATATATTTT.

The chain joins TRBV7-8 to TRBJ1-6, with D possibly matching TRBD1 (6 bases). V was cut by 5 bases and J by 10 bases, with 18 bases left in between. CDR1 and CDR2 from the germline V gene are SGHVS and FQNEAQ. The CDR3 has 15 residues. The DNA of the CDR3 is TGTGCCAGCAGCCCAAGGATGGGGGCAGAGTCACCCCTCCACTTT. It codes for CASSPRMGAESPLHF.

The V call is TRBV28, the J call TRBJ1-6; 7 nucleotides align to TRBD1. The CDR3 is made up of 12 amino acids. CDR1 and CDR2 (germline): MDHEN, SYDVKM. V dropped 6 bases and J dropped 12; count of bases not matched to a gene: 5. The CDR3 DNA reads as TGTGCCAGCAGGGACAGGACTCTACCCCTCCACTTT. Its translation: CASRDRTLPLHF. The variable domain in full, with the rest retrieved from reference TRBV28 and TRBJ1-6, is DVKVTQSSRYLVKRTGEKVFLECVQDMDHENMFWYRQDPGLGLRLIYFSYDVKMKEKGDIPEGYSVSREKKERFSLILESASTNQTSMYLCASRDRTLPLHFGNGTRLTVT.

This clone occurred a few times. V gene TRBV28 combines with J gene TRBJ1-2, with D perhaps matching TRBD1 (5 bases). The ends were cut back, 2 bases at V and 4 bases at J, with 11 bases in the middle. Germline CDR1 MDHEN, CDR2 SYDVKM. CDR3 length equals 14 residues. The CDR3 DNA follows: TGTGCCAGCAGTTTAGTGGGGACTGGCTATGGCTACACCTTC. This sequence encodes CASSLVGTGYGYTF.

CDR3 DNA sequence: TGTGCCAGCAGCAAAAAGGGGACCCGGGGGATATCCTATAATTCACCCCTCCACTTT. Translated: CASSKKGTRGISYNSPLHF. This chain links TRBV21-1 with TRBJ1-6. TRBV21-1 is noted as a pseudogene. The CDR3 extends over 19 amino acids.

The chain recombines TRBV20-1 with TRBJ1-2; 8 nucleotides line up with TRBD1. This CDR3 contains 13 residues. CDR1 is DFQATT, CDR2 SNEGSKA, per germline (reference sequence). The junction had 4 bases not matched to a gene; V was cut back by 3 bases and J by 4 bases. CDR3 sequence reads: CSASVGTGYGYTF. CDR3 coding DNA: TGCAGTGCTAGTGTCGGGACAGGCTATGGCTACACCTTC.

This chain uses TRBV24-1 with TRBJ2-1; 9 bases are a match to TRBD2. CDR3 length: 13 residues. Trimming cost V 4 bases and J 10 bases; bases outside gene matches: 4. Looked up from germline, CDR1 is KGHDR and CDR2 is SFDVKD. CDR3: CATSDVAGVEQFF. The CDR3 DNA follows: TGTGCCACCAGTGACGTAGCGGGGGTCGAGCAGTTCTTC.

CDR3 amino acids: CASSLRGALGQPQHF. The CDR3 DNA sequence: TGTGCCAGCAGCCTACGGGGGGCGTTGGGTCAGCCCCAGCATTTT. This chain links TRBV27 with TRBJ1-5; maybe TRBD1 (6 bases). V lost 6 bases and J 6 bases, leaving 18 bases between the germline ends. Germline V lookup: CDR1 MNHEY, CDR2 SMNVEV (reference sequence). The CDR3 spans 15 residues.

Only a few counts were recorded for this clone. The genes are TRBV3-1 (or the pseudogene TRBV3-2) and TRBJ2-1, with D perhaps TRBD1 (5 bases). The V gene lost 1 base and the J gene lost 8 bases, with 9 bases spanning the gap. The CDR3 contains 13 residues. Per the germline V gene, CDR1 is LGHDT and CDR2 is YNNKEL (reference sequence). The CDR3 DNA sequence: TGTGCCAGCAGCCAAGGAGGCAGGGATGAGCAGTTCTTC. Its translation is CASSQGGRDEQFF.

The gene calls are TRBV30 and TRBJ2-1; 14 bases are a match to TRBD2. The CDR3 sequence is 16 residues long. Germline CDR1 GTSNPN, CDR2 SVGIG (reference sequence). The V segment lost 1 base and the J segment 9 bases; nucleotides outside the gene matches: 8. CDR3 residues: CAWSGLGGLAGGEQFF. CDR3 sequence (DNA): TGTGCCTGGAGTGGATTGGGAGGACTAGCGGGAGGTGAGCAGTTCTTC.

This sequence joins TRBV4-2 and TRBJ2-2; possibly TRBD1 for D (5 bases). The CDR3 has 19 amino acids. V gave up 2 bases and J gave up 4 bases, with 23 bases separating them. The germline gives CDR1 LGHNA, CDR2 YNFKEQ. The CDR3 DNA is TGTGCCAGCAGCCAAACTTACAGGCGAACAGACGCGAGCACCGGGGAGCTGTTTTTT. It encodes CASSQTYRRTDASTGELFF.

The chain links TRBV29-1 to TRBJ1-2; 7 bases fit TRBD1. The CDR3 is made up of 12 amino acids. Germline CDR1 SQVTM, CDR2 ANQGSEA. V was clipped by 7 bases and J by 6 bases; unmatched bases: 8. Here the CDR3 reads CSALRQGHGYTF. CDR3 nucleotide sequence: TGCAGCGCCCTTCGACAGGGCCATGGCTACACCTTC.

This rearrangement joins TRBV10-3 to TRBJ2-7; perhaps TRBD2 as D (5 bases). Trimming pared 10 bases from V and 2 bases from J, leaving 15 bases between. Germline V gene sequence: CDR1 ENHRY, CDR2 SYGVKD. This CDR3 has 13 amino acids. DNA for the CDR3: TGTGCCACTGCTCGAGGGCCCGCCTACGAGCAGTACTTC. Its protein product is CATARGPAYEQYF.

The CDR3 DNA reads TGTGCCAGCAGTACCGGGACAGGGGGCTCTTCACCCCTCCACTTT. Protein product: CASSTGTGGSSPLHF. The rearrangement links TRBV27 to TRBJ1-6; 12 nucleotides agree with TRBD1. CDR1 MNHEY and CDR2 SMNVEV come from the germline V gene (reference sequence). The CDR3 length is 15 residues. The J segment lost 9 bases and the V segment lost 5 bases, leaving 5 bases of the junction unmatched.

This clone came up a few times. The chain uses TRBV18 and TRBJ1-5, with D unresolved. Germline lookup yields CDR1 KGHSH and CDR2 LQKENI. The CDR3 loop spans 15 amino acids. V lost 6 bases to trimming and J lost 0 bases, with 12 bases between them. DNA of the CDR3: TGTGCCAGCTCCCTAAATCGGGGTAGCAATCAGCCCCAGCATTTT. Its translation: CASSLNRGSNQPQHF.

The chain recombines TRBV19 with TRBJ1-5; possibly TRBD1 for D (6 bases). V gave up 3 bases and J gave up 3 bases, with 12 bases separating them. The germline CDR1 and CDR2 sequences are LNHDA and SQIVND (reference sequence). The length of the CDR3 is 15 residues. CDR3 protein: CASSIGDINNQPQHF. The CDR3 DNA reads TGTGCCAGTAGTATCGGGGACATCAACAATCAGCCCCAGCATTTT.

V and J are TRBV6-5 and TRBJ1-6; the D is unclear. V lost 7 bases, J lost 11 bases, and 21 bases lay in between. The CDR3 is 15 residues long. The V gene's germline CDR1 is MNHEY and CDR2 SVGAGI. The CDR3 nucleotides read TGTGCCAGCACCCCGCGGGTGACCCCCTTGGCACCCCTCCACTTT. It encodes CASTPRVTPLAPLHF.